This is a list of T cell receptor beta chains from one sample in a study of blood T cell repertoires in COVID-19. Sequencing was performed with immunoSEQ multiplex PCR; in TCRdb, only in-frame clones are kept and a portion is missing. The sample includes 70,000 or so clones, approximately 89% seen only once; the top ten take more than 7%. What was sequenced was peripheral blood. Receptors were obtained from a human donor in a cohort sampled during active COVID-19. The CDR3 runs from the conserved cysteine through the conserved F or W. A clone size is listed for some rows: how often the clone was seen (once, few, many), or a class if it is expanded.

abundance,v_gene,j_gene,CDR3aa
NA,TRBV6-5,TRBJ2-1,CASSSVAGEQFF
NA,TRBV27,TRBJ1-1,CASMVVGLLTTEAFF
NA,TRBV29-1,TRBJ1-6,CSVPPDRCGSPLHF
NA,TRBV28,TRBJ2-7,CASSFGGDEQYF
NA,TRBV18,TRBJ1-2,CASSPDRAYGYTF
once,TRBV2,TRBJ1-2,CASKLTAPNYGYTF
NA,TRBV7-8,TRBJ1-4,CASSPYGQGGEKLFF
NA,TRBV5-1,TRBJ1-2,CASSLEENYGYTF
NA,TRBV6-2/TRBV6-3,TRBJ2-7,CASSTTGGGIAYEQYF
few,TRBV19,TRBJ1-2,CASSRTGDYGYTF
NA,TRBV5-5,TRBJ2-7,CASSLSGGPYEQYF